Following are 30 T cell receptor beta chains from one sample sequenced in a study of cytomegalovirus exposure and HLA in healthy donors. PCR used 60 Vbeta primers and 13 Jbeta primers. Only in-frame clones appear in the TCRdb table, and some are missing; sequencing was by immunoSEQ multiplex PCR. Among 150,000 or so clones listed, just under 80% were seen once. Sample: PBMCs. Source of these receptors: a woman aged 40 to 49 in good health and CMV-seropositive.

The rearrangement joins TRBV28 to TRBJ1-2; D is unclear. CDR3 size: 13 residues. Germline assignment: CDR1 MDHEN and CDR2 SYDVKM. V lost 3 bases to trimming and J lost 8 bases, with 13 bases between them. CDR3 nucleotide sequence: TGTGCCAGCAGTTTCAGCGGGATAGAGGGCTACACCTTC. It codes for CASSFSGIEGYTF.

This clone was seen only once. The rearrangement links TRBV6-6 to TRBJ1-1; no clear D. V was pared by 4 bases and J by 1 base, with 4 bases between. The CDR3 loop spans 12 amino acids. Looked up from germline, CDR1 is MNHNY and CDR2 is SVGAGI (reference sequence). CDR3 coding DNA: TGTGCCAGCAGTTTACAGAACACTGAAGCTTTCTTT. It yields the protein CASSLQNTEAFF.

This clone was picked up a small number of times. The chain's CDR3 is CASSIPTGGIRNTGELFF. The CDR3 DNA is TGTGCCAGTAGTATCCCCACCGGGGGAATAAGGAACACCGGGGAGCTGTTTTTT. The chain carries TRBV19 and TRBJ2-2; D is perhaps TRBD2 (6 bases). Germline loops: CDR1 LNHDA, CDR2 SQIVND (reference sequence). The CDR3 extends over 18 amino acids. V lost 3 bases to trimming and J lost 1 base, with 18 bases between them. The full variable domain, its missing parts supplied by reference TRBV19 and TRBJ2-2, is DGGITQSPKYLFRKEGQNVTLSCEQNLNHDAMYWYRQDPGQGLRLIYYSQIVNDFQKGDIAEGYSVSREKKESFPLTVTSAQKNPTAFYLCASSIPTGGIRNTGELFFGEGSRLTVL.

This sequence joins TRBV27 and TRBJ1-2; 10 bases agree with TRBD1. In germline, CDR1 is MNHEY, CDR2 SMNVEV (reference sequence). V shed 10 bases, J shed 4 bases, and the junction held 15 bases outside the gene matches. The CDR3 runs to 16 residues. CDR3 in amino acids: CATRKTGGAMVYGYTF. DNA for the CDR3: TGTGCCACCCGAAAGACAGGGGGCGCGATGGTCTATGGCTACACCTTC.

V and J are TRBV9 and TRBJ2-3; 8 positions agree with TRBD2. CDR1 and CDR2 from the germline V gene are SGDLS and YYNGEE. The CDR3 runs to 16 residues. Trimming at V came to 3 bases and at J to 3 bases, leaving 9 bases not matched to a gene. The CDR3: CASSAQQGGRTDTQYF. The CDR3 DNA is TGTGCCAGCAGCGCACAACAGGGCGGGAGGACAGATACGCAGTATTTT.

In the case of this clone: This same CDR3 is encoded by further DNA sequences in the sample. This chain joins TRBV6-1 and TRBJ2-5, with 7 positions matching TRBD1. The V and J ends lost 3 bases and 7 bases, in that order; junction bases with no gene match: 2. In germline, CDR1 is MNHNS, CDR2 SASEGT. The CDR3 loop spans 12 amino acids. This CDR3 is CASSEAGGTQYF. In DNA form, the CDR3 reads TGTGCCAGCAGTGAGGCAGGGGGGACCCAGTACTTC.

This clone has a handful of counts. The genes are TRBV6-1 and TRBJ1-5; D not certain. V lost 3 bases to trimming and J lost 8 bases, with 14 bases between them. Germline CDR1 MNHNS, CDR2 SASEGT. The CDR3 is 14 amino acids. CDR3 sequence (DNA): TGTGCCAGCAGTGATACATGGAGGCAAGAGCCCCAGCATTTT. Its protein product is CASSDTWRQEPQHF.

The chain's CDR3 is CASNTETSFRGNEQFF. CDR3 in DNA: TGCGCCAGCAACACCGAGACCAGTTTTAGAGGCAATGAGCAGTTCTTC. The rearrangement links TRBV4-1 to TRBJ2-1; D is unresolved. Germline CDR1 and CDR2: MGHRA and YSYEKL. The CDR3 has 16 residues. Trimming cost V 7 bases and J 6 bases, with 22 bases left between them.

The chain links TRBV18 to TRBJ1-1, with 7 bases that match TRBD1. The germline V gene encodes CDR1 KGHSH and CDR2 LQKENI. The CDR3 totals 16 residues. The V segment lost 3 bases and the J segment 0 bases; nucleotides outside the gene matches: 7. The CDR3 bases are TGTGCCAGCTCACCTAACAGGGGAGAGCTGAACACTGAAGCTTTCTTT. Protein: CASSPNRGELNTEAFF.

CDR3 DNA sequence: TGTGCCAGCAGTCGGTTAGGGGCTGAAGCTTTCTTT. This gives the protein CASSRLGAEAFF. The chain joins TRBV27 to TRBJ1-1; D is perhaps TRBD1 (5 bases). V lost 5 bases and J lost 6, with 10 bases in between. CDR1 and CDR2 from the germline V gene are MNHEY and SMNVEV (reference sequence). CDR3 length: 12 amino acids.

The CDR3 nucleotides are TGTGCCAGCAGCTTGATGGCTAGGAGGGGCGGTGACTATGGCTACACCTTC. Protein product: CASSLMARRGGDYGYTF. V and J are TRBV5-4 and TRBJ1-2; TRBD1 might be the D (5 bases). Trimming stripped 1 base from V and 3 bases from J, with 19 bases between. CDR1 is SGHNT, CDR2 YYREEE, per germline (reference sequence). This CDR3 contains 17 residues.

This clone showed up just a few times. This sequence joins TRBV15 and TRBJ1-4; 8 nucleotides line up with TRBD1. Germline V gives CDR1 LNHNV, CDR2 YYDKDF (reference sequence). CDR3 length equals 17 residues. J was trimmed by 0 bases and V by 0 bases; bases with no gene match: 3. The CDR3 here is CATSRDPGGSTNEKLFF. The CDR3 region has the DNA TGTGCCACCAGCAGAGACCCAGGGGGCTCAACTAATGAAAAACTGTTTTTT. The full variable domain, in which reference TRBV15 and TRBJ1-4 provide the parts outside the CDR3, is DAMVIQNPRYQVTQFGKPVTLSCSQTLNHNVMYWYQQKSSQAPKLLFHYYDKDFNNEADTPDNFQSRRPNTSFCFLDIRSPGLGDTAMYLCATSRDPGGSTNEKLFFGSGTQLSVL.

This clone has a single count. V gene TRBV15 combines with J gene TRBJ1-1; 8 bases are shared with TRBD1. This CDR3 region has 17 residues. Germline trimming cut 6 bases from V and 2 bases from J; bases unmatched to any gene: 14. CDR1 and CDR2 (germline): LNHNV, YYDKDF (reference sequence). As DNA, the CDR3 is TGTGCCACCAGGCGGGACAGGATCCTAGGGAGCAACACTGAAGCTTTCTTT. Translating it yields CATRRDRILGSNTEAFF.

As to this clone: Compared with germline, one end of the junction differs, possibly owing to a read error. The chain couples TRBV5-1 to TRBJ2-3; D possibly corresponds to TRBD2 (7 bases). The CDR3 is 16 amino acids. From germline, CDR1 is SGHRS and CDR2 YFSETQ. The CDR3 bases are TGCGCCAGCAGTTTGGATCCCGGGGGGCCGGGAGATACGCAGTATTTT. Translating gives CASSLDPGGPGDTQYF.

The chain carries TRBV11-2 and TRBJ1-2, with a weak D call TRBD1 (6 bases). The CDR3 contains 15 residues. Germline V CDR1 and CDR2: SGHAT, FQNNGV. V lost 5 bases and J 1 base, leaving 14 bases between the germline ends. CDR3 DNA: TGTGCCAGCAGCCCATCAGACAGGATTAACTATGGCTACACCTTC. This sequence encodes CASSPSDRINYGYTF.

In DNA, the CDR3 is TGTGCCAGCAGTGAATCAGGGTCTGGAAACACCATATATTTT. Protein product: CASSESGSGNTIYF. V gene TRBV6-1 combines with J gene TRBJ1-3; TRBD1 is a possible D gene (5 bases). V was pared by 2 bases and J by 1 base, with 6 bases between. Germline V gene sequence: CDR1 MNHNS, CDR2 SASEGT. The CDR3 is 14 residues long.

V is TRBV5-1 and J is TRBJ1-2, with 9 bases matching TRBD1. The CDR3 is 15 residues long. CDR1 is SGHRS, CDR2 YFSETQ, per germline. The trim removed 0 bases at V and 4 bases at J, leaving 4 bases unmatched. The CDR3 protein is CASSLDPTGGYGYTF. The CDR3 DNA follows: TGCGCCAGCAGCTTGGATCCGACAGGGGGCTATGGCTACACCTTC.

As DNA, the CDR3 is TGTGCCAGCAGTCGACTAATCTACGAGCAGTACTTC. It yields the protein CASSRLIYEQYF. V usage is TRBV6-1 and J usage is TRBJ2-7; D perhaps matches TRBD2 (5 bases). V lost 5 bases to trimming and J lost 3 bases, with 8 bases between them. Germline CDR1 is MNHNS and CDR2 is SASEGT. The CDR3 consists of 12 residues.

The chain joins TRBV15 to TRBJ2-5; D gene uncertain. Looked up from germline, CDR1 is LNHNV and CDR2 is YYDKDF (reference sequence). The V gene lost 5 bases and the J gene lost 5 bases, with 9 bases spanning the gap. CDR3 length equals 12 residues. The DNA for the CDR3 is TGTGCCACCAGCTCAGGCATGGAGACCCAGTACTTC. Its protein is CATSSGMETQYF.

The chain recombines TRBV19 with TRBJ1-1, with TRBD1 matching over 9 bases. This CDR3 spans 14 amino acids. Germline CDR1 reads LNHDA; CDR2 reads SQIVND (reference sequence). J was trimmed by 5 bases and V by 10 bases; bases with no gene match: 11. CDR3 in DNA: TGTGCCATTAGGGACAGGGATAGTGGTACTGAAGCTTTCTTT. Amino acids: CAIRDRDSGTEAFF.

The CDR3 DNA reads as TGCAGCGTTCGGGACAGTAACTATGGCTACACCTTC. It specifies CSVRDSNYGYTF. This chain joins TRBV29-1 and TRBJ1-2; 7 bases map to TRBD1. CDR1 and CDR2 from the germline V gene are SQVTM and ANQGSEA. This CDR3 has 12 residues. With V trimmed by 5 bases and J by 1 base, 1 base remained unmatched.

The rearrangement links TRBV2 to TRBJ1-1; D possibly corresponds to TRBD1 (5 bases). Germline V lookup: CDR1 SNHLY, CDR2 FYNNEI. CDR3 length: 16 amino acids. The V end lost 5 bases, the J end lost 3 bases, and 19 bases lay between the germline ends. In nucleotides, the CDR3 is TGTGCCAGCAGTCAAGGTGGGGCTCGGATGGACACTGAAGCTTTCTTT. Translation gives CASSQGGARMDTEAFF.

The CDR3 coding sequence is TGTGCCAGCAGCCTCAGCGGGGTGGAGACCCAGTACTTC. Translation gives CASSLSGVETQYF. This chain joins TRBV7-9 and TRBJ2-5, with 7 bases that match TRBD2. J lost 5 bases, V lost 5 bases, and 5 bases had no gene match. The germline V gene has CDR1 SEHNR and CDR2 FQNEAQ (reference sequence). CDR3 length: 13 residues.

As concerns this clone: The same CDR3 is also encoded by other DNA sequences in this sample. The chain recombines TRBV9 with TRBJ1-5; D is unclear. Trimming cost V 0 bases and J 4 bases, with 5 bases left between them. CDR3 length: 13 residues. Germline CDR1 and CDR2: SGDLS and YYNGEE. The CDR3 protein is CASSVGVNQPQHF. CDR3 DNA sequence: TGTGCCAGCAGCGTAGGAGTGAATCAGCCCCAGCATTTT. Supplemented by reference TRBV9 and TRBJ1-5, the full variable domain reads DSGVTQTPKHLITATGQRVTLRCSPRSGDLSVYWYQQSLDQGLQFLIQYYNGEERAKGNILERFSAQQFPDLHSELNLSSLELGDSALYFCASSVGVNQPQHFGDGTRLSIL.

This chain uses TRBV5-6 with TRBJ1-2, with TRBD1 matching 7 bases. Trimming removed 4 bases from V and 6 bases from J; junction bases left unmatched: 12. The length of the CDR3 is 15 residues. Germline V gene lookup returns CDR1 SGHDT and CDR2 YYEEEE. The CDR3 bases are TGTGCCAGCAGCACACCCGACAGGGTAGTACATGGCTACACCTTC. It encodes CASSTPDRVVHGYTF.

This clone came up a few times. J is TRBJ1-2 and V is TRBV4-2; 7 nucleotides align to TRBD1. Germline V gene data show CDR1 as LGHNA and CDR2 as YNFKEQ. V shed 5 bases, J shed 4 bases, and the junction held 4 bases outside the gene matches. This CDR3 is 13 amino acids long. DNA for the CDR3: TGTGCCAGCAGCTTCAGGGGGGCCTATGGCTACACCTTC. It codes for CASSFRGAYGYTF.

The rearrangement links TRBV11-3 to TRBJ2-3; D may be TRBD1 (6 bases). The CDR3 is 13 amino acids. Trimming shortened V by 6 bases and J by 1 base, and 8 bases separated the two germline ends. Germline V gene sequence: CDR1 SGHNT, CDR2 YENEEA. The CDR3 protein is CASRDRGTDTQYF. The CDR3 DNA follows: TGTGCCAGCAGGGACAGAGGCACAGATACGCAGTATTTT. The full variable domain, with the rest looked up from reference TRBV11-3 and TRBJ2-3, is EAGVVQSPRYKIIEKKQPVAFWCNPISGHNTLYWYLQNLGQGPELLIRYENEEAVDDSQLPKDRFSAERLKGVDSTLKIQPAELGDSAVYLCASRDRGTDTQYFGPGTRLTVL.

The genes are TRBV7-2 and TRBJ2-1; TRBD2 aligns across 7 bases. V trimming: 4 bases; J trimming: 5 bases; junction bases outside the gene matches: 5. The CDR3 is 14 amino acids. Germline CDR1 and CDR2: SGHTA and FQGNSA. As DNA, the CDR3 is TGTGCCAGCAGCTCCTGGAGCGGGAACAATGAGCAGTTCTTC. This codes for CASSSWSGNNEQFF.

The V gene is TRBV6-1, the J gene TRBJ1-6, with 9 bases matching TRBD1. CDR1 and CDR2 from the germline V gene are MNHNS and SASEGT. J lost 12 bases, V lost 1 base, and 4 bases had no gene match. CDR3 length: 14 amino acids. CDR3 coding DNA: TGTGCCAGCAGTGAAGGGGGACAGGGACAACCCCTCCACTTT. Translating gives CASSEGGQGQPLHF.

This clone was observed a single time. The chain uses TRBV28 and TRBJ1-2, with D maybe TRBD1 (6 bases). V was trimmed by 3 bases and J by 4 bases, leaving 18 bases between them. The CDR3 has 16 amino acids. Germline CDR1 MDHEN, CDR2 SYDVKM. The CDR3 DNA follows: TGTGCCAGCAGTTTTCTTTACAGGGTAGGGGGCTATGGCTACACCTTC. It codes for CASSFLYRVGGYGYTF.